This TCR beta chain was captured by sequencing in a study of T cells in Graves' hyperthyroidism and ophthalmopathy. Of note for this clonotype: Its matching antigen is unknown. A much bigger clone sits one base away, suggesting this may be a read error.

This CDR3 comprises 14 residues. Per germline, CDR1 SGHTA and CDR2 FQGNSA. Authors of the study amplified TCR beta CDR3 regions from RNA transcripts. A first-round RT-PCR of the TCR CDR3 used the HTBI primer set. TCRdb recomputed calls from the multiplex PCR reads with MiXCR, one row per CDR3 protein. In the table there are 500,000 to 600,000 distinct CDR3 sequences, 40% to 55% of which are singletons. General study results and limits: In the blood, most expanded thyroid clonotypes above 0.001 appeared as well.

The sequence was obtained from a woman aged 18-35 years with Graves' hyperthyroidism. The genes are TRBV7-2 and TRBJ2-7; D not certain. The source material was peripheral blood or thyroid tissue (not recorded which). The CDR3: CAGSLATVSYEQYF. The CDR3 coding sequence is TGTGCCGGCAGCTTAGCAACAGTCAGCTACGAGCAGTACTTC.